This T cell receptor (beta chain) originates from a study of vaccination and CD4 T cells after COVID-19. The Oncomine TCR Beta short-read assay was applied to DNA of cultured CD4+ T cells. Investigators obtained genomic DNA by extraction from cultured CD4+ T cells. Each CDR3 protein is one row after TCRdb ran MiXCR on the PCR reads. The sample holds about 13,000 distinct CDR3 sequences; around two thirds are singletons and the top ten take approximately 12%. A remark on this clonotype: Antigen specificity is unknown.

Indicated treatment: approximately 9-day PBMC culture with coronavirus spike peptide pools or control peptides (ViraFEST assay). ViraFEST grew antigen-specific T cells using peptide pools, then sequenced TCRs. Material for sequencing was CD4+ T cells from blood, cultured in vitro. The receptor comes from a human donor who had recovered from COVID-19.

The CDR3 here is CASTGGRRTGELFF. Here the CDR3 DNA reads TGTGCCAGTACAGGGGGGCGACGCACCGGGGAGCTGTTTTTT. The chain joins TRBV11-1 to TRBJ2-2, with TRBD1 identical over 8 bases. CDR3 length: 14 residues. V shed 9 bases, J shed 4 bases, and the junction held 7 bases outside the gene matches. Germline V gene data show CDR1 as SGHAT and CDR2 as FQDESV (reference sequence). Full variable domain (outside the CDR3, taken from reference TRBV11-1 and TRBJ2-2): EAEVAQSPRYKITEKSQAVAFWCDPISGHATLYWYRQILGQGPELLVQFQDESVVDDSQLPKDRFSAERLKGVDSTLKIQPAELGDSAMYLCASTGGRRTGELFFGEGSRLTVL.